A selection of T cell receptor beta chains follows, all from one sample in a study of blood T cells in healthy people across ages. TCRdb re-called the 5' RACE reads through MiXCR, storing one row per CDR3 protein. The sample has roughly 900,000 distinct CDR3 sequences, 25% to 30% seen once. The sequenced material came from blood. The receptors come from a woman of 80 years or more in good health. Both conserved end residues are part of each CDR3. A D gene is named only where the DNA matches it firmly. Not every row has a clone size; where given, it reads once, few, many or a size class.

>-|-|TRBV7-9|15|TRBJ1-3
CASSLRQTSGNTIYF
TGTGCCAGCAGCTTAAGACAGACCTCTGGAAACACCATATATTTT
>many|-|TRBV15|13|TRBJ2-1
CATSSQQGYEQFF
TGTGCCACCAGCAGCCAACAGGGCTATGAGCAGTTCTTC
>many|-|TRBV10-3|15|TRBJ1-2
CAIRGANIGNYGYTF
TGTGCCATCAGAGGCGCCAACATTGGGAACTATGGCTACACCTTC
>-|-|TRBV12-3/TRBV12-4|13|TRBJ2-5
CASSLPQGKEQYF
TGTGCCAGCAGTCTACCACAGGGAAAGGAGCAGTACTTC
>many|-|TRBV6-2/TRBV6-3|17|TRBJ2-1
CASSSFSAGAPSHEQFF
TGTGCCAGCAGTTCCTTTTCTGCGGGGGCCCCCTCTCATGAGCAGTTCTTC
>once|-|TRBV5-1|14|TRBJ2-3
CASTVIHRTDTQYF
TGCGCCAGCACCGTTATACACCGCACAGATACGCAGTATTTT
>few|-|TRBV5-1|14|TRBJ1-1
CASSARQVNTEAFF
TGCGCCAGCAGCGCCCGACAGGTTAACACTGAAGCTTTCTTT
>few|-|TRBV18|14|TRBJ1-6
CASSPDSQTVSLHF
TGTGCCAGCTCACCCGACTCCCAGACTGTTTCCCTCCACTTT
>-|TRBD2|TRBV7-2|18|TRBJ2-7
CASSLALGSGRSSYEQYF
TGTGCCAGCAGCTTAGCGCTCGGTAGCGGGAGGAGCTCCTACGAGCAGTACTTC
>-|TRBD2|TRBV24-1|16|TRBJ2-3
CATSDTGTSGTNTQYF
TGTGCCACCAGTGACACCGGGACTAGCGGGACAAATACGCAGTATTTT
>-|-|TRBV5-1|12|TRBJ2-1
CASSSLVDEQFF
TGCGCCAGCAGCTCCCTTGTGGATGAGCAGTTCTTC
>few|-|TRBV20-1|14|TRBJ1-2
CSARDPLNNYGYTF
TGCAGTGCTAGAGATCCCCTAAATAACTATGGCTACACCTTC
>many|-|TRBV10-3|14|TRBJ1-2
CAISARAENYGYTF
TGTGCCATCAGTGCGAGGGCAGAAAACTATGGCTACACCTTC
>many|-|TRBV5-5|14|TRBJ2-7
CASSLGVRLYEQYF
TGTGCCAGCAGCTTGGGCGTCAGACTATACGAGCAGTACTTC
>-|-|TRBV20-1|13|TRBJ1-6
CSGLAGLNSPLHF
TGCAGTGGTCTGGCAGGCCTAAATTCACCCCTCCACTTT
>few|TRBD2|TRBV5-5|16|TRBJ2-3
CASSLGAGGPLASQYF
TGTGCCAGCAGCTTGGGAGCGGGGGGCCCGTTGGCTAGTCAGTATTTT
>many|TRBD1|TRBV7-2|16|TRBJ2-3
CASSLTGTGNTDTQYF
TGTGCCAGCAGCTTAACTGGGACAGGGAACACAGATACGCAGTATTTT
>many|-|TRBV6-5|16|TRBJ2-1
CASSYSLGYTYNEQFF
TGTGCCAGCAGTTACTCGTTAGGGTATACCTACAATGAGCAGTTCTTC
>few|TRBD1|TRBV20-1|14|TRBJ1-5
CSARGSQGNQPQHF
TGCAGTGCTAGAGGCTCACAGGGGAATCAGCCCCAGCATTTT
>-|-|TRBV4-3|15|TRBJ2-2
CASSQGLGLAGELFF
TGCGCCAGCAGCCAAGGCCTTGGCCTGGCCGGGGAGCTGTTTTTT
>-|TRBD2|TRBV4-2|15|TRBJ2-2
CASRFGTTLTGKLFF
TGTGCCAGCAGGTTCGGGACTACCCTCACCGGGAAGCTGTTTTTT
>-|-|TRBV6-9|16|TRBJ1-2
CASSYSWGQRSYGYTF
TGTGCCAGCAGTTATTCTTGGGGCCAGAGATCCTATGGCTACACCTTC
>-|TRBD1|TRBV2|16|TRBJ1-6
CASRGDRGSYNSPLHF
TGTGCCAGCAGAGGGGACAGGGGCTCCTATAATTCACCCCTCCACTTT
>-|-|TRBV9|15|TRBJ2-1
CASSVTGTSYNEQFF
TGTGCCAGCAGCGTAACGGGGACGTCCTACAATGAGCAGTTCTTC
>-|-|TRBV7-2|14|TRBJ1-5
CASTEGRVPQPQHF
TGTGCCAGCACCGAGGGGAGGGTCCCTCAGCCCCAGCATTTT
>-|-|TRBV5-1|14|TRBJ2-7
CASSLEGHSYEQYF
TGCGCCAGCAGCTTGGAAGGGCATTCCTACGAGCAGTACTTC
>many|-|TRBV5-1|16|TRBJ2-6
CASTSEPVSGANVLTF
TGCGCCAGCACCTCGGAGCCAGTCTCTGGGGCCAACGTCCTGACTTTC
>-|TRBD1|TRBV6-2/TRBV6-3|15|TRBJ2-1
CASSYPDRGCNEQFF
TGTGCCAGCAGTTACCCGGACAGGGGGTGCAATGAGCAGTTCTTC
>many|-|TRBV24-1|16|TRBJ2-3
CATSDFGRASTDTQYF
TGTGCCACCAGTGATTTTGGCAGGGCCAGCACAGATACGCAGTATTTT
>few|-|TRBV6-5|14|TRBJ1-1
CASSYSPDNTEAFF
TGTGCCAGCAGTTACTCGCCGGACAACACTGAAGCTTTCTTT
>-|TRBD1|TRBV2|13|TRBJ1-1
CASAGQRNTEAFF
TGTGCCAGCGCGGGACAGAGAAACACTGAAGCTTTCTTT
>few|-|TRBV20-1|14|TRBJ2-2
CSAIVRQTTGELFF
TGCAGTGCTATTGTTCGGCAGACAACCGGGGAGCTGTTTTTT
>many|-|TRBV7-2|13|TRBJ2-3
CASSPRVKDTQYF
TGTGCCAGCAGCCCCCGGGTCAAAGATACGCAGTATTTT
>once|-|TRBV12-3/TRBV12-4|11|TRBJ2-3
CARVGGDAQYF
TGTGCCAGAGTCGGCGGAGATGCGCAGTATTTT
>-|TRBD1|TRBV7-2|15|TRBJ2-2
CASSPQTGLTGELFF
TGTGCCAGCAGCCCACAGACAGGGCTTACCGGGGAGCTGTTTTTT